This entry concerns a single TCR beta chain. What it binds is not known. A junction end diverges from the germline sequence, so it may reflect a read error. CDR3 length: 10 amino acids. The germline V gene encodes CDR1 DFQATT and CDR2 SNEGSKA (reference sequence). This entry comes from a study of shared clonotypes between healthy human individuals. Study in general: Donors were a couple of women and a few men aged 18 to 49.

The data were produced by immunoSEQ multiplex PCR, yet TCRdb's version contains in-frame clones alone and is incomplete. Of 2 million to 2.5 million clones listed, over 90% are singletons. Donors were healthy HIV-negative adults without recently reported acute infections or vaccinations. Naive CD4+ cells were CD45RA-selected; the remaining cells were memory. Overall study findings and caveats: A small donor pool kept down the genetic and exposure-history diversity that was represented.

The receptor was derived from a man aged 18 to 30 in good health. Some clones in this sample may be carry-over from other donors' samples. Source material: naive CD4+ T cells from PBMCs. The sample's subset: CD45RA+ positively selected. The chain has TRBV20-1 and TRBJ2-3, with TRBD2 matching 8 bases. CDR3 nucleotide sequence: TGTACCCCCTCGGCGGGAGGTTCGCATTTT. It translates to CTPSAGGSHF.